These 20 T cell receptor beta chains share one sample of origin, sequenced in a study of blood T cell repertoires in COVID-19. The protocol was immunoSEQ multiplex PCR, while the TCRdb copy is restricted to in-frame clones and leaves out a portion. The profile shows 200,000 to 250,000 clones, under 90% of them singletons. Sequencing input: peripheral blood. Receptors were obtained from an elderly woman with active or convalescent COVID-19.

The chain employs TRBV2 and TRBJ1-5; 8 bases align to TRBD1. The CDR3 loop spans 15 amino acids. CDR1 is SNHLY and CDR2 is FYNNEI in the germline V gene. The junction had 5 bases not matched to a gene; V was cut back by 2 bases and J by 5 bases. Here the CDR3 DNA reads TGTGCCAGCAGTGAATACACAGGGGGGGATCAGCCCCAGCATTTT. It specifies CASSEYTGGDQPQHF. The full variable domain, with the rest looked up from reference TRBV2 and TRBJ1-5, is EPEVTQTPSHQVTQMGQEVILRCVPISNHLYFYWYRQILGQKVEFLVSFYNNEISEKSEIFDDQFSVERPDGSNFTLKIRSTKLEDSAMYFCASSEYTGGDQPQHFGDGTRLSIL.

V is TRBV4-2 and J is TRBJ1-3, with unresolved D. This CDR3 is 16 amino acids long. Trimming took off 0 bases at V and 0 bases at J, with 9 bases between the two ends. Germline V gene data show CDR1 as LGHNA and CDR2 as YNFKEQ. CDR3 nucleotides: TGTGCCAGCAGCCAAGATAGCCAGTACTCTGGAAACACCATATATTTT. As protein: CASSQDSQYSGNTIYF.

The gene calls are TRBV4-2 and TRBJ2-1, with TRBD2 matching over 8 bases. The CDR3 is 19 amino acids. Trimming cost V 0 bases and J 1 base; bases outside gene matches: 11. Germline CDR1 reads LGHNA; CDR2 reads YNFKEQ. CDR3 nucleotide sequence: TGTGCCAGCAGCCAAGATGGGTCCGGGGCGGGGGGTTCCTACAATGAGCAGTTCTTC. It is translated as CASSQDGSGAGGSYNEQFF.

The V and J genes are TRBV5-1 and TRBJ2-1; perhaps TRBD2 as D (5 bases). The CDR3 length is 14 residues. Per the germline V gene, CDR1 is SGHRS and CDR2 is YFSETQ. Trimming removed 0 bases from V and 5 bases from J, with 9 bases in between. Here the CDR3 DNA reads TGCGCCAGCAGCTTGGCTAGCACAGACAATGAGCAGTTCTTC. This gives the protein CASSLASTDNEQFF.

This clone is a singleton in its sample. V is TRBV5-8 and J is TRBJ1-4; perhaps TRBD1 as D (6 bases). The CDR3 is 17 amino acids. The V end lost 2 bases, the J end lost 8 bases, and 22 bases lay between the germline ends. Germline V gene data show CDR1 as SGHTS and CDR2 as YDEGEE. The CDR3 DNA sequence: TGTGCCAGCAGCTTAGGGATCGGGGGGCCGGCAGAGGAAAAACTGTTTTTT. Translating gives CASSLGIGGPAEEKLFF. Using reference TRBV5-8 and TRBJ1-4 for the parts outside the CDR3, the full variable domain is EAGVTQSPTHLIKTRGQQATLRCSPISGHTSVYWYQQALGLGLQFLLWYDEGEERNRGNFPPRFSGRQFPNYSSELNVNALELEDSALYLCASSLGIGGPAEEKLFFGSGTQLSVL.

Points on this clone: At one end the junction does not follow the germline gene, possibly because of a read error. This chain connects TRBV7-7 to TRBJ2-2; no clear D. The CDR3 length is 15 residues. Germline V gene lookup returns CDR1 SSHAT and CDR2 FNYEAQ (reference sequence). The CDR3: CASSFSGTNTGELFF. DNA for the CDR3: TGTGCTAGCAGCTTTTCCGGTACGAACACCGGGGAGCTGTTTTTT.

The chain joins TRBV7-2 to TRBJ2-2; 7 bases fit TRBD2. The CDR3 contains 14 residues. Germline V gene data show CDR1 as SGHTA and CDR2 as FQGNSA. The V gene end was trimmed by 3 bases and the J gene end by 4 bases; junction bases not matched to a gene: 2. The CDR3 DNA is TGTGCCAGCAGCTTCAGGGAGGGCACCGGGGAGCTGTTTTTT. Translating it yields CASSFREGTGELFF.

CDR3 in amino acids: CASRPQGDNEQFF. CDR3 DNA: TGTGCCAGTCGTCCCCAGGGGGACAATGAGCAGTTCTTC. The V call is TRBV12-3 or TRBV12-4, the J call TRBJ2-1; 7 bases line up with TRBD1. The CDR3 contains 13 residues. V was clipped by 9 bases and J by 5 bases; unmatched bases: 7.

This chain joins TRBV12-5 and TRBJ2-1; TRBD2 matches at 8 bases. Losses at the gene ends were 0 bases for V and 4 bases for J; bases not matched to a gene: 8. The CDR3 sequence is 17 residues long. Germline assignment: CDR1 LGHNT and CDR2 FRNRAP. The CDR3 region has the DNA TGTGCTAGTGGTTTGGTATATGCGGGAGGTGGGTACAATGAGCAGTTCTTC. It encodes CASGLVYAGGGYNEQFF.

This clone appeared once. The gene calls are TRBV27 and TRBJ2-1, with D uncertain. This CDR3 is built from 12 residues. Germline V gives CDR1 MNHEY, CDR2 SMNVEV (reference sequence). V gave up 3 bases and J gave up 9 bases, with 9 bases separating them. The CDR3, as DNA: TGTGCCAGCAGTTTTAGGCGGTCTGAGCAGTTCTTC. It yields the protein CASSFRRSEQFF.

The genes are TRBV10-3 and TRBJ1-2; tentatively, D is TRBD1 (6 bases). The V end was cut by 2 bases, the J end by 3 bases, with 10 bases between. Germline V gene sequence: CDR1 ENHRY, CDR2 SYGVKD. The CDR3 runs 14 residues. CDR3 region: CAISEHRADYGYTF. The DNA of the CDR3 is TGTGCCATCAGTGAGCACAGGGCGGACTATGGCTACACCTTC.

This clone came up once. V is TRBV6-5 and J is TRBJ1-4; 9 nucleotides agree with TRBD1. The ends lost 2 bases at V and 5 bases at J; junction bases unmatched: 3. The CDR3 has 15 residues. Germline CDR1 reads MNHEY; CDR2 reads SVGAGI. The CDR3 DNA sequence: TGTGCCAGCAGTTACGGGACAGGGCAGAATGAAAAACTGTTTTTT. Protein product: CASSYGTGQNEKLFF.

The J gene is TRBJ2-3, the V gene TRBV10-3; 8 bases are shared with TRBD2. Germline lookup yields CDR1 ENHRY and CDR2 SYGVKD. After removal of 6 bases from V and 2 bases from J, the junction contained 10 bases not matched to a gene. The CDR3 contains 16 residues. CDR3 nucleotides: TGTGCCATCAGATCCGCGGGGGGCTACTCCACAGATACGCAGTATTTT. This gives the protein CAIRSAGGYSTDTQYF.

This chain joins TRBV2 and TRBJ2-3; 8 bases are shared with TRBD1. This CDR3 contains 12 residues. Germline lookup yields CDR1 SNHLY and CDR2 FYNNEI. J was trimmed by 6 bases and V by 6 bases; bases with no gene match: 2. CDR3 coding DNA: TGTGCCAGCAGGAGACAGGGGGATACGCAGTATTTT. Encoded protein: CASRRQGDTQYF.

The chain has TRBV7-2 and TRBJ2-5; D is possibly TRBD1 (6 bases). Germline CDR1 is SGHTA and CDR2 is FQGNSA. The length of the CDR3 is 17 residues. Trimming stripped 5 bases from V and 2 bases from J, with 21 bases between. The CDR3 DNA sequence: TGTGCCAGCAGCAGGGGTATCCTAACAGGGCGACAAGAGACCCAGTACTTC. The encoded protein is CASSRGILTGRQETQYF.

The CDR3: CASSQEGLAGVADTQYF. The CDR3 nucleotides read TGCGCCAGCAGCCAGGAGGGACTAGCGGGAGTGGCAGATACGCAGTATTTT. The chain recombines TRBV4-1 with TRBJ2-3; 14 bases agree with TRBD2. Germline values: CDR1 MGHRA, CDR2 YSYEKL. V shed 3 bases and J 4 bases; nucleotides not matched to a gene: 6. The CDR3 spans 17 residues.

This sequence joins TRBV7-2 and TRBJ2-3; TRBD1 agrees at 10 bases. The V gene end was trimmed by 3 bases and the J gene end by 6 bases; junction bases not matched to a gene: 6. The CDR3 is made up of 15 amino acids. Per the germline V gene, CDR1 is SGHTA and CDR2 is FQGNSA. The CDR3 DNA follows: TGTGCCAGCAGCTTCGACCAGGACAGGGGGGATACGCAGTATTTT. Its protein is CASSFDQDRGDTQYF.

V usage is TRBV7-9 and J usage is TRBJ1-2, with D tentatively TRBD1 (6 bases). The CDR3 length is 15 residues. V shed 5 bases and J shed 4 bases, with 17 bases lying between them. Germline CDR1 reads SEHNR; CDR2 reads FQNEAQ (reference sequence). The chain's CDR3 is CASSPPTDSSYGYTF. The CDR3 bases are TGTGCCAGCAGCCCCCCAACGGACAGCAGCTATGGCTACACCTTC.

V is TRBV12-3 or TRBV12-4 and J is TRBJ1-5, with a weak D call TRBD1 (5 bases). Trimming pared 5 bases from V and 6 bases from J, leaving 11 bases between. This CDR3 spans 13 amino acids. CDR3 nucleotide sequence: TGTGCCAGCAGTCACACAGGTGCTCAGCCCCAGCATTTT. Its translation: CASSHTGAQPQHF.

This clone occurred once. This chain uses TRBV18 with TRBJ2-7; a possible D gene is TRBD2 (5 bases). This CDR3 comprises 14 residues. Per germline, CDR1 KGHSH and CDR2 LQKENI. Trimming removed 3 bases from V and 3 bases from J, with 12 bases in between. The CDR3 spells CASSPKLESYEQYF. CDR3 nucleotide sequence: TGTGCCAGCTCACCGAAACTAGAGAGCTACGAGCAGTACTTC. Together with reference TRBV18 and TRBJ2-7, the CDR3 gives the full variable domain: NAGVMQNPRHLVRRRGQEARLRCSPMKGHSHVYWYRQLPEEGLKFMVYLQKENIIDESGMPKERFSAEFPKEGPSILRIQQVVRGDSAAYFCASSPKLESYEQYFGPGTRLTVT.